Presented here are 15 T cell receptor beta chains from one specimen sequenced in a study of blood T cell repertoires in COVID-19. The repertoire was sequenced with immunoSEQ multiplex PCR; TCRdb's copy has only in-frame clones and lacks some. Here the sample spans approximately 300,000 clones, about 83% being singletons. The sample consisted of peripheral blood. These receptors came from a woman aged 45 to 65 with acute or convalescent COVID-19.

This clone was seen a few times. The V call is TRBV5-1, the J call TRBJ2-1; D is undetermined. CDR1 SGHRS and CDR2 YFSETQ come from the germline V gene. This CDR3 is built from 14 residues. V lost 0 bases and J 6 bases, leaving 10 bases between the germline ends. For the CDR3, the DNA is TGCGCCAGCAGCTTGGAGAGATTCCCCAATGAGCAGTTCTTC. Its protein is CASSLERFPNEQFF.

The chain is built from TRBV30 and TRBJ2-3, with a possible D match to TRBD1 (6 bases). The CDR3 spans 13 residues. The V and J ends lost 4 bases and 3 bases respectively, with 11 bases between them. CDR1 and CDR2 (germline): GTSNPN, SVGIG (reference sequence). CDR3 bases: TGTGCCTGGACGAGGCAGGGGACAGATACGCAGTATTTT. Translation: CAWTRQGTDTQYF.

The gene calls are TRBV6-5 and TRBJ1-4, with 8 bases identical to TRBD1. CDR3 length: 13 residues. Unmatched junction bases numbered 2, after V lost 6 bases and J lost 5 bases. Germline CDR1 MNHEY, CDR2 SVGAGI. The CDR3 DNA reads TGTGCCAGCAGGACAGGGGAAAATGAAAAACTGTTTTTT. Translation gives CASRTGENEKLFF.

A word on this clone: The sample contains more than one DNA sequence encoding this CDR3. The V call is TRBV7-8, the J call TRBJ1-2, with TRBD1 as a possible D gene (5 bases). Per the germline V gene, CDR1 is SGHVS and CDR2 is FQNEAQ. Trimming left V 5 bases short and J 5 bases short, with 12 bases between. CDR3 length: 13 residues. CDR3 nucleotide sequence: TGTGCCAGCAGCCCGGGGGGGGGATATGGCTACACCTTC. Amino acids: CASSPGGGYGYTF.

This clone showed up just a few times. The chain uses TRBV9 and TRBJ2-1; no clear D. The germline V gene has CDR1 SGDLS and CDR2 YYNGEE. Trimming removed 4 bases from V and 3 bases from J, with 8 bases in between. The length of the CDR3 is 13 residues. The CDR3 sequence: CASSPYSYNEQFF. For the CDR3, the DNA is TGTGCCAGCAGCCCTTACAGCTACAATGAGCAGTTCTTC.

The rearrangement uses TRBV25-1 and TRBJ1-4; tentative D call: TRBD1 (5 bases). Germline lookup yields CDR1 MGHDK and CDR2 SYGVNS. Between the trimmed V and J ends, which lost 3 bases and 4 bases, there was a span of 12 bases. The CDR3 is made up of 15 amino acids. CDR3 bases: TGTGCCAGCAGTGACAGGGAAGTCAGTAATGAAAAACTGTTTTTT. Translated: CASSDREVSNEKLFF.

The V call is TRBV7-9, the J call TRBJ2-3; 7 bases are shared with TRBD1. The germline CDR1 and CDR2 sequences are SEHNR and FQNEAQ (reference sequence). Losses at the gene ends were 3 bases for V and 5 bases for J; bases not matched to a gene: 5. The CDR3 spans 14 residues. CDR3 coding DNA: TGTGCCAGCAGCTTCGGACAGGACGGAGATACGCAGTATTTT. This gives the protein CASSFGQDGDTQYF.

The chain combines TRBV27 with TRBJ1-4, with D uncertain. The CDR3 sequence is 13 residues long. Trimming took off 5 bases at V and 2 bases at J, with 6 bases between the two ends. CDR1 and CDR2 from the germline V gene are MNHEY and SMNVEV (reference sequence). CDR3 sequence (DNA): TGTGCCAGCAGTCTTCGGACTAATGAAAAACTGTTTTTT. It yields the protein CASSLRTNEKLFF.

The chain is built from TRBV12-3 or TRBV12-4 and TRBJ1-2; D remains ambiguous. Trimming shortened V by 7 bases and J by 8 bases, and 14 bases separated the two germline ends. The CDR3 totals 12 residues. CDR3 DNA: TGTGCCAGCAAGCTCGTAACGGGAGGCTACACCTTC. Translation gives CASKLVTGGYTF.

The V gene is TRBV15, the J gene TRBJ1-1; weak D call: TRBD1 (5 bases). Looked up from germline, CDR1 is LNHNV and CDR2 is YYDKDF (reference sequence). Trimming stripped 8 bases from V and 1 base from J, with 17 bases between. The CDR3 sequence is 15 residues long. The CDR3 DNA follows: TGTGCCACCGCCAGATTAACAGGCGGGAACACTGAAGCTTTCTTT. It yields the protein CATARLTGGNTEAFF.

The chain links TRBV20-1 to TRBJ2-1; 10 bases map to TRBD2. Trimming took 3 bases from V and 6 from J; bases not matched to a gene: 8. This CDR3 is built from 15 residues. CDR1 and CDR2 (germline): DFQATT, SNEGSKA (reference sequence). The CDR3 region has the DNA TGCAGTGCTAGTGGGAGCGGGAGGGCCCTCAATGAGCAGTTCTTC. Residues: CSASGSGRALNEQFF.

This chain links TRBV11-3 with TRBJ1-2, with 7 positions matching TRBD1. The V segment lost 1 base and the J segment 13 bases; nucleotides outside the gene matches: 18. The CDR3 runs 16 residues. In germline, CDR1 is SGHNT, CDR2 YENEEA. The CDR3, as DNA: TGTGCCAGCAGCTTAGTCGGGTCGGGACAGCGACCCTTCAGCACCTTC. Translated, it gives CASSLVGSGQRPFSTF.

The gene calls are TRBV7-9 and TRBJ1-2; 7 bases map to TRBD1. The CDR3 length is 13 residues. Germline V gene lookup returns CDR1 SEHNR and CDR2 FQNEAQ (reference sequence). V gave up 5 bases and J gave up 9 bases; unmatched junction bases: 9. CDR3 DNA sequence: TGTGCCAGCAGCCAAACACAGACAGGGAGCTACACCTTC. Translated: CASSQTQTGSYTF.

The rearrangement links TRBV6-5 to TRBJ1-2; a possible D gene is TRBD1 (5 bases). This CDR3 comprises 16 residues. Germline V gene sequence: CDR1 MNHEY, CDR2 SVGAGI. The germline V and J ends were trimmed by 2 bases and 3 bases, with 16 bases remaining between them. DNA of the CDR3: TGTGCCAGCAGTTACCGGGGGGGTCGGACGTACTATGGCTACACCTTC. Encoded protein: CASSYRGGRTYYGYTF.

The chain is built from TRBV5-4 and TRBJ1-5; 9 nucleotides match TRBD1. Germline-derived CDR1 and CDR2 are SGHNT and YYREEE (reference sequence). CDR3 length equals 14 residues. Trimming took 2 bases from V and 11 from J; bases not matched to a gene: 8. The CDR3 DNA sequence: TGTGCCAGCAGCTTACAGGGGGCGTCTTCGGCCCAGCATTTT. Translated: CASSLQGASSAQHF.